The 28 T cell receptor beta chains given below trace back to one sample, sequenced in a study of blood T cell repertoires in COVID-19. TCRdb keeps only in-frame clones here, not all; method: immunoSEQ multiplex PCR. The profile shows fewer than 350,000 clones, 90% of them singletons. Source material: PBMCs or T cells enriched from blood (not recorded which). These receptors came from a young woman with acute COVID-19.

The rearrangement uses TRBV28 and TRBJ2-1; no firm D call. Germline values: CDR1 MDHEN, CDR2 SYDVKM. CDR3 length: 13 amino acids. Trimming stripped 6 bases from V and 6 bases from J, with 12 bases between. CDR3 protein: CASRKNRVNEQFF. The CDR3 nucleotides read TGTGCCAGCAGAAAAAACCGGGTCAATGAGCAGTTCTTC.

The rearrangement joins TRBV5-1 to TRBJ2-2, with unresolved D. This CDR3 region has 13 residues. Germline lookup yields CDR1 SGHRS and CDR2 YFSETQ. Trimming removed 4 bases from V and 7 bases from J, with 11 bases in between. The CDR3 DNA sequence: TGCGCCAGCAGCCTGCCGTCGGGCGGGGAGCTGTTTTTT. Protein sequence: CASSLPSGGELFF.

The chain combines TRBV7-2 with TRBJ2-3, with 7 bases matching TRBD2. Germline CDR1 reads SGHTA; CDR2 reads FQGNSA. V shed 3 bases and J 7 bases; nucleotides not matched to a gene: 10. This CDR3 spans 15 amino acids. The CDR3 loop reads CASSLTSQVSYTQYF. In nucleotides, the CDR3 is TGTGCCAGCAGCTTGACTAGCCAGGTGTCGTATACGCAGTATTTT. The full variable domain, completed using reference TRBV7-2 and TRBJ2-3, is GAGVSQSPSNKVTEKGKDVELRCDPISGHTALYWYRQSLGQGLEFLIYFQGNSAPDKSGLPSDRFSAERTGGSVSTLTIQRTQQEDSAVYLCASSLTSQVSYTQYFGPGTRLTVL.

CDR3 in DNA: TGTGCCAGCTCACCGTCGCAGGGCCCTGAAAAACTGTTTTTT. Translation: CASSPSQGPEKLFF. V usage is TRBV18 and J usage is TRBJ1-4, with D possibly being TRBD1 (5 bases). Germline V gene sequence: CDR1 KGHSH, CDR2 LQKENI. Trimming took off 3 bases at V and 7 bases at J, with 12 bases between the two ends. The CDR3 totals 14 residues.

The CDR3 DNA is TGTGCCAGTAGTGAGCGGGGTGTCGGCAATCAGCCCCAGCATTTT. It translates to CASSERGVGNQPQHF. The gene calls are TRBV19 and TRBJ1-5, with no clear D. Per the germline V gene, CDR1 is LNHDA and CDR2 is SQIVND (reference sequence). The germline V and J ends were trimmed by 5 bases and 2 bases, with 13 bases remaining between them. The CDR3 length is 15 residues.

V is TRBV13 and J is TRBJ1-5, with D maybe TRBD1 (5 bases). The CDR3 runs 18 residues. Germline CDR1 and CDR2: PRHDT and FYEKMQ (reference sequence). Trimming removed 0 bases from V and 1 base from J, with 16 bases in between. CDR3 residues: CASSLGRVLGSSNQPQHF. CDR3 in DNA: TGTGCCAGCAGCTTAGGCAGGGTCCTGGGTTCGAGCAATCAGCCCCAGCATTTT.

The V gene is TRBV10-2, the J gene TRBJ1-6, with unresolved D. The CDR3 is 15 residues long. Germline CDR1 WSHSY, CDR2 SAAADI. Trimming took off 2 bases at V and 4 bases at J, with 9 bases between the two ends. The CDR3 bases are TGCGCCAGCAGTGAGCCGGAGAAATATAATTCACCCCTCCACTTT. This translates into CASSEPEKYNSPLHF.

This clone was counted a single time. This sequence joins TRBV11-2 and TRBJ1-4; 10 nucleotides match TRBD1. V dropped 6 bases and J dropped 8; count of bases not matched to a gene: 12. Germline V gene data show CDR1 as SGHAT and CDR2 as FQNNGV. This CDR3 has 16 amino acids. Here the CDR3 DNA reads TGTGCCAGCAGTTACTGGACAGGGGGGAGAAGGGAAAAACTGTTTTTT. Encoded protein: CASSYWTGGRREKLFF. The variable domain in full, completed from reference TRBV11-2 and TRBJ1-4, reads EAGVAQSPRYKIIEKRQSVAFWCNPISGHATLYWYQQILGQGPKLLIQFQNNGVVDDSQLPKDRFSAERLKGVDSTLKIQPAKLEDSAVYLCASSYWTGGRREKLFFGSGTQLSVL.

The rearrangement joins TRBV19 to TRBJ2-7; tentatively, D is TRBD1 (5 bases). The CDR3 is made up of 15 amino acids. V was trimmed by 3 bases and J by 2 bases, leaving 14 bases between them. CDR1 LNHDA and CDR2 SQIVND come from the germline V gene (reference sequence). This CDR3 reads CASSMAGRVAYEQYF. The CDR3 nucleotides read TGTGCCAGTAGTATGGCTGGCAGGGTGGCCTACGAGCAGTACTTC.

The chain links TRBV3-1 (or the pseudogene TRBV3-2) to TRBJ2-7, with D perhaps TRBD2 (6 bases). V was trimmed by 4 bases and J by 2 bases, leaving 9 bases between them. Germline CDR1 is LGHDT and CDR2 is YNNKEL (reference sequence). The CDR3 length is 13 residues. The CDR3 is CASSPGTAYEQYF. CDR3 coding DNA: TGTGCCAGCAGCCCGGGGACTGCCTACGAGCAGTACTTC.

The chain employs TRBV11-3 and TRBJ2-2, with TRBD1 identical over 7 bases. CDR3 size: 19 residues. V lost 1 base, J lost 7 bases, and 18 bases stayed unmatched. CDR1 is SGHNT, CDR2 YENEEA, per germline. The CDR3 nucleotides are TGTGCCAGCAGCTTAGGGCAGTTCAGACAGGGATACGGGGACGGGGAGCTGTTTTTT. Protein: CASSLGQFRQGYGDGELFF.

The genes are TRBV7-9 and TRBJ1-5; TRBD1 is a possible D gene (5 bases). The CDR3 loop spans 17 amino acids. Per the germline V gene, CDR1 is SEHNR and CDR2 is FQNEAQ (reference sequence). The V end was cut by 4 bases, the J end by 2 bases, with 18 bases between. The DNA of the CDR3 is TGTGCCAGCAGCTCCGAAGGCCGGGCGGGGGGCAATCAGCCCCAGCATTTT. It translates to CASSSEGRAGGNQPQHF.

The table lists this clone with a count of one. The J gene is TRBJ2-2, the V gene TRBV9; D remains unclear. CDR3 length equals 16 residues. The V end lost 0 bases, the J end lost 1 base, and 10 bases lay between the germline ends. The germline V gene has CDR1 SGDLS and CDR2 YYNGEE. The CDR3 nucleotides are TGTGCCAGCAGCGTAGTGGCCGCCCAGAACACCGGGGAGCTGTTTTTT. It codes for CASSVVAAQNTGELFF.

The chain uses TRBV3-1 (or the pseudogene TRBV3-2) and TRBJ2-1; no definite D call. This CDR3 is built from 17 residues. V was shortened by 1 base and J by 2 bases, with 15 bases between the two germline ends. Per germline, CDR1 LGHDT and CDR2 YNNKEL (reference sequence). CDR3 amino acids: CASSQAGTLGPYNEQFF. The DNA of the CDR3 is TGTGCCAGCAGCCAAGCGGGTACCCTAGGTCCCTACAATGAGCAGTTCTTC.

This clone was counted many times. This rearrangement joins TRBV12-5 to TRBJ2-7; D perhaps matches TRBD2 (5 bases). Germline loops: CDR1 LGHNT, CDR2 FRNRAP. The CDR3 spans 17 residues. V was cut by 2 bases and J by 0 bases, with 17 bases left in between. The CDR3 DNA follows: TGTGCTAGTGGTTTGCACCTCGTCGAGGGCCTCTCCTACGAGCAGTACTTC. Translating it yields CASGLHLVEGLSYEQYF.

V is TRBV2 and J is TRBJ1-1, with 9 bases lining up with TRBD1. The germline V gene has CDR1 SNHLY and CDR2 FYNNEI. CDR3 length: 14 amino acids. The V and J ends lost 5 bases and 5 bases, in that order; junction bases with no gene match: 6. The DNA of the CDR3 is TGTGCCAGCAGTCACCCGGGACAGGGTACTGAAGCTTTCTTT. This gives the protein CASSHPGQGTEAFF.

The CDR3 reads CASSFPREVEQFF. The CDR3, as DNA: TGTGCCAGCAGCTTTCCGCGGGAGGTTGAGCAGTTCTTC. This chain joins TRBV11-1 and TRBJ2-1, with 8 bases matching TRBD2. The trim removed 3 bases at V and 9 bases at J, leaving 4 bases unmatched. Per the germline V gene, CDR1 is SGHAT and CDR2 is FQDESV (reference sequence). The CDR3 contains 13 residues.

The chain is built from TRBV5-6 and TRBJ2-2; D is unresolved. V dropped 4 bases and J dropped 3 bases, with 7 bases sitting between them. This CDR3 region has 13 residues. The germline V gene encodes CDR1 SGHDT and CDR2 YYEEEE. In nucleotides, the CDR3 is TGTGCCAGCAGCACCGACTACACCGGGGAGCTGTTTTTT. Its protein product is CASSTDYTGELFF.

The J gene is TRBJ1-4, the V gene TRBV20-1; TRBD1 aligns across 11 bases. From germline, CDR1 is DFQATT and CDR2 SNEGSKA (reference sequence). The CDR3 covers 15 residues. V dropped 3 bases and J dropped 7; count of bases not matched to a gene: 7. This CDR3 is CSASHRGQGGEKLFF. The CDR3 nucleotides read TGCAGTGCTAGTCACCGGGGACAGGGGGGTGAAAAACTGTTTTTT.

The chain links TRBV11-1 to TRBJ2-5; TRBD2 matches at 8 bases. From germline, CDR1 is SGHAT and CDR2 FQDESV (reference sequence). With 5 bases clipped from V and 5 bases from J, the junction kept 10 bases outside the gene matches. The CDR3 contains 15 residues. DNA for the CDR3: TGTGCCAGCAGCCGGGGGGGCTCCTCAGGGGAGACCCAGTACTTC. Amino acids: CASSRGGSSGETQYF.

This sequence joins TRBV7-9 and TRBJ1-1; 9 nucleotides agree with TRBD1. The length of the CDR3 is 17 residues. Germline V gives CDR1 SEHNR, CDR2 FQNEAQ (reference sequence). V lost 2 bases and J lost 3; bases outside the gene matches: 10. CDR3 sequence: CASSLTGTGSGDTEAFF. The CDR3, as DNA: TGTGCCAGCAGCTTAACGGGGACAGGGAGTGGGGACACTGAAGCTTTCTTT.

This clone appeared a single time. The chain carries TRBV29-1 and TRBJ2-2; the D gene is possibly TRBD1 (6 bases). The CDR3 has 14 residues. Germline V gives CDR1 SQVTM, CDR2 ANQGSEA. The germline V and J ends were trimmed by 6 bases and 2 bases, with 13 bases remaining between them. The CDR3 nucleotides are TGCAGCGTCGAACAGGGTCCCAACACCGGGGAGCTGTTTTTT. Residues: CSVEQGPNTGELFF.

J is TRBJ1-1 and V is TRBV4-2, with D possibly being TRBD1 (6 bases). Trimming cost V 4 bases and J 1 base, with 13 bases left between them. CDR1 and CDR2 from the germline V gene are LGHNA and YNFKEQ. The CDR3 is 15 amino acids. The CDR3 reads CASSPFGQQNTEAFF. Here the CDR3 DNA reads TGTGCCAGCAGCCCCTTTGGACAGCAGAACACTGAAGCTTTCTTT.

This clone is a singleton in its sample. The genes are TRBV6-5 and TRBJ2-3; 10 bases are shared with TRBD1. The germline CDR1 and CDR2 sequences are MNHEY and SVGAGI. This CDR3 spans 14 amino acids. Losses at the gene ends were 7 bases for V and 3 bases for J; bases not matched to a gene: 4. In DNA, the CDR3 is TGTGCCAGCATGGGACAGGGGAGGACAGATACGCAGTATTTT. Residues: CASMGQGRTDTQYF.

The rearrangement uses TRBV6-5 and TRBJ2-7; 8 bases agree with TRBD2. Germline CDR1 MNHEY, CDR2 SVGAGI. Trimming removed 2 bases from V and 4 bases from J; junction bases left unmatched: 4. CDR3 length: 14 amino acids. The chain's CDR3 is CASSYGTSMYEQYF. DNA for the CDR3: TGTGCCAGCAGTTACGGGACTAGTATGTACGAGCAGTACTTC.

The chain is built from TRBV28 and TRBJ2-7; TRBD2 matches 8 bases. The V gene end was trimmed by 3 bases and the J gene end by 4 bases; junction bases not matched to a gene: 5. The CDR3 spans 14 residues. Per germline, CDR1 MDHEN and CDR2 SYDVKM. This CDR3 is CASSFSGTVYEQYF. The CDR3 DNA follows: TGTGCCAGCAGTTTTAGCGGGACGGTTTACGAGCAGTACTTC.

The CDR3 bases are TGTGCCAGCAGTTACGTCTCAGGAGGGATCTCATACGAGCAGTACTTC. It specifies CASSYVSGGISYEQYF. The chain carries TRBV6-2 or TRBV6-3 and TRBJ2-7; weak D call: TRBD2 (6 bases). CDR3 size: 16 residues. V was trimmed by 2 bases and J by 4 bases, leaving 18 bases between them. The germline V gene has CDR1 MNHEY and CDR2 SVGEGT.

This sequence joins TRBV5-1 and TRBJ1-4; 7 bases line up with TRBD1. The trim removed 5 bases at V and 8 bases at J, leaving 12 bases unmatched. Germline-derived CDR1 and CDR2 are SGHRS and YFSETQ. CDR3 length equals 15 residues. Written as DNA, the CDR3 is TGCGCCAGCAGTCACGACAGGGTGGAAGGCGAAAAACTGTTTTTT. Translation: CASSHDRVEGEKLFF.